One sample yielded the 14 T cell receptor beta chains listed below, sequenced in a study of blood T cell repertoires in COVID-19. Clones were sequenced by immunoSEQ multiplex PCR, and TCRdb holds only the in-frame ones, with some missing. Among approximately 250,000 clones listed, around 84% were seen once. Sequences were obtained from peripheral blood. The receptors stem from a middle-aged man who had recovered from COVID-19.

This clone was found a few times. The chain joins TRBV29-1 to TRBJ1-1, with TRBD1 matching 9 bases. The CDR3 totals 14 residues. Germline assignment: CDR1 SQVTM and CDR2 ANQGSEA. V shed 4 bases and J 4 bases; nucleotides not matched to a gene: 7. The CDR3 DNA reads TGCAGCGTTGCGACAGGGGGGGTGATCACTGAAGCTTTCTTT. This translates into CSVATGGVITEAFF.

This clone occurred once. V usage is TRBV5-4 and J usage is TRBJ2-5; 8 bases align to TRBD2. Germline V lookup: CDR1 SGHNT, CDR2 YYREEE (reference sequence). The CDR3 consists of 14 residues. V shed 3 bases and J 1 base; nucleotides not matched to a gene: 2. CDR3 in amino acids: CASSSRGGQETQYF. As DNA, the CDR3 is TGTGCCAGCAGCTCTCGGGGGGGCCAAGAGACCCAGTACTTC.

CDR3 DNA sequence: TGTGCCATCCGCGACGGGACAGGCCAAGAGACCCAGTACTTC. Its translation: CAIRDGTGQETQYF. The chain recombines TRBV10-3 with TRBJ2-5, with 8 bases identical to TRBD1. The germline V gene has CDR1 ENHRY and CDR2 SYGVKD. CDR3 length: 14 amino acids. Losses at the gene ends were 8 bases for V and 1 base for J; bases not matched to a gene: 6.

This rearrangement joins TRBV6-5 to TRBJ2-7; D is unclear. Trimming left V 6 bases short and J 3 bases short, with 15 bases between. There are 14 residues in the CDR3. CDR1 is MNHEY, CDR2 SVGAGI, per germline. The chain's CDR3 is CASSPNLPGYEQYF. CDR3 coding DNA: TGTGCCAGCAGCCCAAATCTTCCGGGCTACGAGCAGTACTTC.

The rearrangement uses TRBV10-1 and TRBJ1-1; weak D call: TRBD1 (5 bases). Deletions cut 10 bases from V and 4 bases from J, with 16 bases between. The germline CDR1 and CDR2 sequences are WNHNN and SYGVQD (reference sequence). The CDR3 runs 13 residues. The CDR3 loop reads CATQVGQGTEAFF. As DNA, the CDR3 is TGCGCCACCCAGGTAGGCCAGGGCACTGAAGCTTTCTTT.

The chain recombines TRBV19 with TRBJ1-5; D unclear. The CDR3 sequence is 13 residues long. V was cut by 3 bases and J by 8 bases, with 11 bases left in between. Germline V gene data show CDR1 as LNHDA and CDR2 as SQIVND (reference sequence). The CDR3 sequence is CASSINRPEPQHF. Here the CDR3 DNA reads TGTGCCAGTAGTATTAACCGTCCGGAGCCCCAGCATTTT.

The CDR3 DNA is TGTGCCAGCAGCCCGTCTAGCGGGAGATACGAGCAGTACTTC. Translated, it gives CASSPSSGRYEQYF. The J gene is TRBJ2-7, the V gene TRBV7-2; 10 bases are shared with TRBD2. The CDR3 extends over 14 amino acids. Germline loops: CDR1 SGHTA, CDR2 FQGNSA. The junction had 5 bases not matched to a gene; V was cut back by 5 bases and J by 4 bases.

This sequence joins TRBV5-4 and TRBJ2-2, with D possibly matching TRBD1 (6 bases). This CDR3 has 15 amino acids. Trimming left V 0 bases short and J 5 bases short, with 11 bases between. Germline-derived CDR1 and CDR2 are SGHNT and YYREEE (reference sequence). CDR3 sequence: CASSLDRARTGELFF. The CDR3 region has the DNA TGTGCCAGCAGCTTGGACAGGGCCAGGACCGGGGAGCTGTTTTTT.

This clone came up once. V gene TRBV6-4 combines with J gene TRBJ1-2, with 11 nucleotides matching TRBD1. The CDR3 extends over 14 amino acids. CDR1 MRHNA and CDR2 SNTAGT come from the germline V gene. The V gene end was trimmed by 6 bases and the J gene end by 6 bases; junction bases not matched to a gene: 6. This CDR3 is CASRGDRGLHGYTF. The CDR3 DNA reads TGTGCCAGCAGGGGGGACAGGGGGTTGCATGGCTACACCTTC.

The chain carries TRBV6-2 or TRBV6-3 and TRBJ1-1; TRBD1 is a possible D gene (5 bases). Trimming left V 2 bases short and J 1 base short, with 8 bases between. This CDR3 comprises 14 residues. CDR1 MNHEY and CDR2 SVGEGT come from the germline V gene. This CDR3 reads CASSYGAGNTEAFF. DNA for the CDR3: TGTGCCAGCAGTTACGGGGCAGGGAACACTGAAGCTTTCTTT.

As concerns this clone: One junction end does not reproduce the germline sequence, and a read error may be involved. The genes are TRBV7-7 and TRBJ1-1; D is perhaps TRBD1 (6 bases). CDR1 is SSHAT, CDR2 FNYEAQ, per germline (reference sequence). The CDR3 length is 17 residues. This chain's CDR3 is CASSLAYHDRRNTEAFF. CDR3 coding DNA: TGTGCTAGCAGCTTAGCGTACCATGACAGGAGGAACACTGAAGCTTTCTTT.

V and J are TRBV18 and TRBJ2-7; 8 nucleotides align to TRBD1. The trim removed 3 bases at V and 4 bases at J, leaving 11 bases unmatched. CDR1 and CDR2 from the germline V gene are KGHSH and LQKENI. CDR3 length equals 16 residues. The CDR3 bases are TGTGCCAGCTCACCCTACACCGGGACAGGATCTTACGAGCAGTACTTC. Amino acids: CASSPYTGTGSYEQYF.

In this sample, this clone turned up a few times. The chain links TRBV4-3 to TRBJ2-7, with TRBD2 as a possible D gene (6 bases). Trimming shortened V by 0 bases and J by 4 bases, and 13 bases separated the two germline ends. This CDR3 contains 15 residues. Germline values: CDR1 LGHNA, CDR2 YSLEER. The DNA of the CDR3 is TGCGCCAGCAGCCAAGATGCGCGGGAAGGGTACGAGCAGTACTTC. Translated, it gives CASSQDAREGYEQYF.

V gene TRBV6-2 or TRBV6-3 combines with J gene TRBJ1-2, with D hard to call. Trimming pared 6 bases from V and 4 bases from J, leaving 15 bases between. This CDR3 spans 14 amino acids. Germline V gives CDR1 MNHEY, CDR2 SVGEGT. CDR3 in DNA: TGTGCCAGCAGCCGCGGGGAACCCAGCTATGGCTACACCTTC. Its translation: CASSRGEPSYGYTF.